This T cell receptor (beta chain) was sequenced in a study of blood T cell repertoires in COVID-19. Method: immunoSEQ multiplex PCR; TCRdb's copy keeps in-frame clones and lacks some. The sample lists 65,000 to 100,000 clones; roughly 80% were seen once. Germline loops: CDR1 LGHNA, CDR2 YNFKEQ. J was trimmed by 7 bases and V by 5 bases; bases with no gene match: 12. The CDR3 has 15 residues. The specimen was peripheral blood. The chain employs TRBV4-2 and TRBJ2-7; 9 bases align to TRBD2. This TCR derives from a human donor in a cohort sampled during active COVID-19. CDR3 region: CASSGSSGTPREQYF. The CDR3 region has the DNA TGTGCCAGCAGCGGTTCTAGCGGGACCCCGAGGGAGCAGTACTTC.